A selection of T cell receptor beta chains follows, all from one sample in a study of OX40 agonist ivuxolimab in advanced cancers. Produced via immunoSEQ multiplex PCR; TCRdb's table is partial and in-frame only. The sample gives some 86,000 clones, about 89% of which show up once; 8% to 9.5% is in the top ten. The starting material was CD4+ or CD8+ T cells sorted from blood, obtained in a trial of the OX40 agonist ivuxolimab. The receptor set was obtained from an adult with an advanced solid tumor such as melanoma, head and neck, liver or kidney cancer. The CDR3 runs from the conserved cysteine through the conserved F or W. Fields, in order: CDR3 protein, CDR3 DNA, clone size, J gene, V gene, D gene. D genes are given only for firm matches. Clone size, where shown, is once, few, many, or a class for clones that have expanded.

CDR3 protein: CASSLSGTERGDTQYF; CDR3 DNA: TGTGCCAGCAGCTTAAGTGGGACAGAGCGGGGAGATACGCAGTATTTT; clone size: few; J gene: TRBJ2-3; V gene: TRBV7-2; D gene: NA
CDR3 protein: CASSYWFDTEAFF; CDR3 DNA: TGTGCCAGCAGTTACTGGTTTGACACTGAAGCTTTCTTT; clone size: NA; J gene: TRBJ1-1; V gene: TRBV6-5; D gene: NA
CDR3 protein: CASSLVTGTGDNEQFF; CDR3 DNA: TGCGCCAGCAGCTTGGTCACCGGGACAGGGGACAATGAGCAGTTCTTC; clone size: NA; J gene: TRBJ2-1; V gene: TRBV5-1; D gene: TRBD1
CDR3 protein: CASWGRGQTYEQYF; CDR3 DNA: TGTGCCAGCTGGGGCAGGGGGCAAACCTACGAGCAGTACTTC; clone size: NA; J gene: TRBJ2-7; V gene: TRBV2; D gene: TRBD1
CDR3 protein: CASSPLGGRPSYEQYF; CDR3 DNA: TGTGCCAGCAGCCCCCTCGGCGGGAGGCCCTCGTACGAGCAGTACTTC; clone size: NA; J gene: TRBJ2-7; V gene: TRBV11-3; D gene: TRBD2
CDR3 protein: CASSHGGTSPILYYEQYF; CDR3 DNA: TGCGCCAGCAGCCACGGAGGGACTAGCCCAATACTCTACTACGAGCAGTACTTC; clone size: NA; J gene: TRBJ2-7; V gene: TRBV4-1; D gene: TRBD2
CDR3 protein: CASSLSGELFF; CDR3 DNA: TGTGCCAGCAGTCTTTCGGGCGAGCTGTTTTTT; clone size: NA; J gene: TRBJ2-2; V gene: TRBV27; D gene: NA
CDR3 protein: CASSEWGKDGSEKLFF; CDR3 DNA: TGCGCCAGCAGTGAGTGGGGGAAGGACGGGAGTGAAAAACTGTTTTTT; clone size: NA; J gene: TRBJ1-4; V gene: TRBV10-2; D gene: NA
CDR3 protein: CASSQDPGGGIQYF; CDR3 DNA: TGCGCCAGCAGCCAAGATCCGGGTGGGGGCATTCAGTACTTC; clone size: NA; J gene: TRBJ2-4; V gene: TRBV4-1; D gene: NA
CDR3 protein: CATSRDGMNTEAFF; CDR3 DNA: TGTGCCACCAGCAGAGATGGGATGAACACTGAAGCTTTCTTT; clone size: NA; J gene: TRBJ1-1; V gene: TRBV15; D gene: NA
CDR3 protein: CASSLGAQETQYF; CDR3 DNA: TGTGCCAGCAGTCTAGGGGCACAAGAGACCCAGTACTTC; clone size: NA; J gene: TRBJ2-5; V gene: TRBV28; D gene: NA
CDR3 protein: CAWSPARDRGRREKLFF; CDR3 DNA: TGTGCCTGGAGTCCCGCCCGGGACAGGGGTAGGAGAGAAAAACTGTTTTTT; clone size: NA; J gene: TRBJ1-4; V gene: TRBV30; D gene: TRBD1
CDR3 protein: CASSIGTGSEQYF; CDR3 DNA: TGTGCCAGTAGTATCGGGACAGGGTCTGAGCAGTACTTC; clone size: NA; J gene: TRBJ2-7; V gene: TRBV19; D gene: TRBD1
CDR3 protein: CASSPRTGTTEAFF; CDR3 DNA: TGTGCCAGTAGTCCACGGACAGGGACCACTGAAGCTTTCTTT; clone size: NA; J gene: TRBJ1-1; V gene: TRBV19; D gene: TRBD1
CDR3 protein: CASSLTGQVSQPQHF; CDR3 DNA: TGTGCCAGCAGCTTAACCGGACAGGTTTCACAGCCCCAGCATTTT; clone size: once; J gene: TRBJ1-5; V gene: TRBV7-8; D gene: TRBD1
CDR3 protein: CASSGTSSLTGELFF; CDR3 DNA: TGTGCCAGCAGCGGGACTAGCTCGTTAACCGGGGAGCTGTTTTTT; clone size: NA; J gene: TRBJ2-2; V gene: TRBV7-9; D gene: TRBD2
CDR3 protein: CASREGYNEQFF; CDR3 DNA: TGCGCCAGCAGGGAGGGCTACAATGAGCAGTTCTTC; clone size: NA; J gene: TRBJ2-1; V gene: TRBV5-1; D gene: NA
CDR3 protein: CASRAGTSPPETQYF; CDR3 DNA: TGCGCCAGCAGGGCCGGGACTAGCCCCCCAGAGACCCAGTACTTC; clone size: NA; J gene: TRBJ2-5; V gene: TRBV5-1; D gene: TRBD2
CDR3 protein: CAWGTGYDEQYF; CDR3 DNA: TGTGCCTGGGGGACAGGGTACGACGAGCAGTACTTC; clone size: NA; J gene: TRBJ2-7; V gene: TRBV30; D gene: TRBD1
CDR3 protein: CASSKGKGDQAFF; CDR3 DNA: TGTGCCAGCAGCAAAGGGAAGGGGGACCAAGCTTTCTTT; clone size: NA; J gene: TRBJ1-1; V gene: TRBV21-1; D gene: NA
CDR3 protein: CASSDSLGKDTGELFF; CDR3 DNA: TGTGCCAGCAGTGACTCCCTGGGGAAGGACACCGGGGAGCTGTTTTTT; clone size: NA; J gene: TRBJ2-2; V gene: TRBV6-4; D gene: NA
CDR3 protein: CASRLDGDLYEQYF; CDR3 DNA: TGCGCCAGCAGACTGGACGGGGACCTCTACGAGCAGTACTTC; clone size: once; J gene: TRBJ2-7; V gene: TRBV10-2; D gene: NA
CDR3 protein: CASSLYAGQGAGEQYF; CDR3 DNA: TGTGCCAGCAGTTTATATGCGGGACAGGGGGCCGGCGAGCAGTACTTC; clone size: NA; J gene: TRBJ2-7; V gene: TRBV27; D gene: TRBD1
CDR3 protein: CASSPGAGGTDTQYF; CDR3 DNA: TGTGCCAGTAGTCCGGGGGCGGGAGGTACGGATACGCAGTATTTT; clone size: NA; J gene: TRBJ2-3; V gene: TRBV19; D gene: TRBD2
CDR3 protein: CSGGTSGINEQFF; CDR3 DNA: TGCAGCGGAGGGACTAGCGGGATAAATGAGCAGTTCTTC; clone size: NA; J gene: TRBJ2-1; V gene: TRBV29-1; D gene: TRBD2
CDR3 protein: CASTTGGRAYEQYF; CDR3 DNA: TGTGCCAGCACTACCGGCGGGAGGGCCTACGAGCAGTACTTC; clone size: NA; J gene: TRBJ2-7; V gene: TRBV6-5; D gene: TRBD2
CDR3 protein: CASRAQGAVEKLFF; CDR3 DNA: TGTGCCAGCAGGGCCCAGGGGGCGGTAGAAAAACTGTTTTTT; clone size: once; J gene: TRBJ1-4; V gene: TRBV2; D gene: TRBD1
CDR3 protein: CASSKHRAGANVLTF; CDR3 DNA: TGTGCCAGCAGCAAACACAGGGCTGGGGCCAACGTCCTGACTTTC; clone size: NA; J gene: TRBJ2-6; V gene: TRBV6-5; D gene: NA
CDR3 protein: CASSQEYRGHYEQYF; CDR3 DNA: TGCGCCAGCAGCCAAGAATACAGGGGTCACTACGAGCAGTACTTC; clone size: NA; J gene: TRBJ2-7; V gene: TRBV4-1; D gene: TRBD1
CDR3 protein: CASSLAATGTEAFF; CDR3 DNA: TGTGCCAGCAGCTTAGCTGCGACGGGAACTGAAGCTTTCTTT; clone size: once; J gene: TRBJ1-1; V gene: TRBV7-9; D gene: NA
CDR3 protein: CATSRDLRDEQFF; CDR3 DNA: TGTGCCACCAGCAGAGATCTAAGGGATGAGCAGTTCTTC; clone size: once; J gene: TRBJ2-1; V gene: TRBV15; D gene: NA
CDR3 protein: CAWSGASGRYEQFF; CDR3 DNA: TGTGCCTGGAGTGGGGCTAGCGGGAGGTATGAGCAGTTCTTC; clone size: NA; J gene: TRBJ2-1; V gene: TRBV30; D gene: TRBD2
CDR3 protein: CASSYSSVQGRTEAFF; CDR3 DNA: TGTGCCAGCAGTTACTCAAGCGTACAGGGGAGGACTGAAGCTTTCTTT; clone size: NA; J gene: TRBJ1-1; V gene: TRBV6-5; D gene: TRBD1
CDR3 protein: CASSLGSTERGYTF; CDR3 DNA: TGTGCCAGCAGCTTAGGGAGCACTGAGAGAGGCTACACCTTC; clone size: NA; J gene: TRBJ1-2; V gene: TRBV7-9; D gene: NA
CDR3 protein: CARRLIRQAGEREQYF; CDR3 DNA: TGTGCCAGAAGACTGATAAGACAAGCGGGAGAGCGGGAGCAGTACTTC; clone size: once; J gene: TRBJ2-5; V gene: TRBV5-3; D gene: TRBD2
CDR3 protein: CASSLSGRPYNEQFF; CDR3 DNA: TGTGCCAGCAGTTTAAGCGGGAGGCCGTACAATGAGCAGTTCTTC; clone size: NA; J gene: TRBJ2-1; V gene: TRBV28; D gene: TRBD2
CDR3 protein: CAWSEDSYNEQFF; CDR3 DNA: TGTGCCTGGAGTGAGGACAGCTACAATGAGCAGTTCTTC; clone size: NA; J gene: TRBJ2-1; V gene: TRBV30; D gene: NA
CDR3 protein: CASSLTGDNEQFF; CDR3 DNA: TGTGCCAGCAGTTTAACTGGGGACAATGAGCAGTTCTTC; clone size: NA; J gene: TRBJ2-1; V gene: TRBV27; D gene: NA
CDR3 protein: CASSQGQNYGYTF; CDR3 DNA: TGTGCCAGCAGCCAGGGACAGAACTATGGCTACACCTTC; clone size: few; J gene: TRBJ1-2; V gene: TRBV11-2; D gene: TRBD1
CDR3 protein: CASSFGPEQYF; CDR3 DNA: TGTGCCAGCAGTTTCGGGCCCGAGCAGTACTTC; clone size: NA; J gene: TRBJ2-7; V gene: TRBV27; D gene: NA
CDR3 protein: CASSFVRQGLGEQYF; CDR3 DNA: TGTGCCAGCAGTTTCGTCCGACAGGGCCTTGGAGAGCAGTACTTC; clone size: NA; J gene: TRBJ2-5; V gene: TRBV27; D gene: TRBD1